This T cell receptor (beta chain) appears in the sequencing data of a study of blood T cells in healthy people across ages. Alongside a J-beta primer mix, a sample-barcoded 5' primer served in a second PCR lasting about 6 to 11 cycles. Each TCR beta cDNA got a 12-nucleotide random molecular identifier. No fewer than 2.5 million CDR3-containing paired-end reads came from each sample. TCRdb used MiXCR to reprocess the 5' RACE reads, holding one entry per CDR3 protein. The repertoire holds roughly 2 million distinct CDR3 sequences, about 49% seen once, with less than 2.5% in the top ten. The specimen sequenced was blood. The sequence was collected from a woman in her thirties or forties in good health.

The CDR3 here is CASSESGGWGYTF. The CDR3 DNA is TGCGCCAGCAGTGAGTCGGGGGGCTGGGGCTACACCTTC. The chain uses TRBV10-1 and TRBJ1-2; D may be TRBD1 (6 bases). The V end was cut by 0 bases, the J end by 8 bases, with 10 bases between. This CDR3 has 13 amino acids. CDR1 is WNHNN and CDR2 is SYGVQD in the germline V gene (reference sequence).